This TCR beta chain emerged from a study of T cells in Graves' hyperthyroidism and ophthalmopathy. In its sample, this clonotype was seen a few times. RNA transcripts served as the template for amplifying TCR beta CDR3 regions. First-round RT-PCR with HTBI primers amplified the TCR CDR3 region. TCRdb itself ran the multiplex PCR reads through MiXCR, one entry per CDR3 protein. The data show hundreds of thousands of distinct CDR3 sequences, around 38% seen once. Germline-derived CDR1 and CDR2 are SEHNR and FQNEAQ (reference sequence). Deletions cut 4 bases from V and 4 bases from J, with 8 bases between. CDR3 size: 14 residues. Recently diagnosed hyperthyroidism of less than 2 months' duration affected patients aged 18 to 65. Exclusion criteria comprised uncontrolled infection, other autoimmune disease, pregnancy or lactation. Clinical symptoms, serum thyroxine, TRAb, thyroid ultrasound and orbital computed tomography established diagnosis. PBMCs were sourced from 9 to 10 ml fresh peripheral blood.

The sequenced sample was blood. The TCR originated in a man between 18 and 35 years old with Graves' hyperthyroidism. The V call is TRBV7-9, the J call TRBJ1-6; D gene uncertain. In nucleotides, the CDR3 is TGTGCCAGCAGCTCCGATGCTTATAATTCACCCCTCCACTTT. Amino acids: CASSSDAYNSPLHF.